These 23 T cell receptor beta chains originate from one sample sequenced in a study of regulatory T cells in long-lasting Graves disease. Time point of the sample: persistent/refractory GD, antithyroid drugs over 5 years with positive TRAb. Preparation of the TCR library used RNA extracted from PBMCs. To make TCR beta libraries, researchers used iRepertoire HTBI primers and Arm-PCR of CDR3 regions. TCRdb analysed the multiplex PCR reads with MiXCR anew, one entry per CDR3 protein. The data hold approximately 400,000 distinct CDR3 sequences, with 20% observed a single time. Sequences were derived from peripheral blood mononuclear cells (PBMCs), sampled when the disease was refractory, from a patient treated with antithyroid drugs. The receptors were gathered from a female donor with Graves disease.

V gene TRBV18 combines with J gene TRBJ1-2; possibly TRBD1 for D (5 bases). CDR1 is KGHSH, CDR2 LQKENI, per germline. V dropped 8 bases and J dropped 7 bases, with 17 bases sitting between them. The CDR3 spans 13 residues. CDR3 amino acids: CASDDGGERGYTF. In DNA form, the CDR3 reads TGTGCCAGCGACGACGGGGGGGAGCGTGGCTACACCTTC.

V usage is TRBV20-1 and J usage is TRBJ1-5, with TRBD1 identical over 10 bases. The V and J ends lost 1 base and 0 bases, in that order; junction bases with no gene match: 12. The CDR3 covers 19 residues. Per germline, CDR1 DFQATT and CDR2 SNEGSKA (reference sequence). The CDR3 reads CSARVDRDRGDYSNQPQHF. CDR3 DNA: TGCAGTGCTAGAGTTGACCGGGACAGGGGCGATTATAGCAATCAGCCCCAGCATTTT.

The V gene is TRBV5-4, the J gene TRBJ1-4; weak D call: TRBD1 (5 bases). The CDR3 consists of 14 residues. The V gene's germline CDR1 is SGHNT and CDR2 YYREEE (reference sequence). V shed 2 bases and J shed 7 bases, with 12 bases lying between them. The CDR3 region is CASSFGGYGEKLFF. CDR3 coding DNA: TGTGCCAGCAGCTTCGGGGGTTATGGTGAAAAACTGTTTTTT.

This clonotype has a count of ten or more. This sequence joins TRBV27 and TRBJ2-7; 9 positions agree with TRBD1. The germline gives CDR1 MNHEY, CDR2 SMNVEV (reference sequence). V trimming: 6 bases; J trimming: 4 bases; junction bases outside the gene matches: 10. The CDR3 sequence is 15 residues long. The CDR3 protein is CASSPGTGNPYEQYF. The CDR3 DNA sequence: TGTGCCAGCAGCCCCGGGACAGGGAATCCTTACGAGCAGTACTTC.

Ten or more counts support this clonotype. The gene calls are TRBV28 and TRBJ2-5, with a possible D match to TRBD2 (6 bases). The V end lost 3 bases, the J end lost 5 bases, and 19 bases lay between the germline ends. Germline-derived CDR1 and CDR2 are MDHEN and SYDVKM. CDR3 length: 16 residues. The CDR3 nucleotides read TGTGCCAGCAGTTTCGGATTTACGGGAGCAGGCGAGACCCAGTACTTC. Its translation: CASSFGFTGAGETQYF.

Ten or more counts support this clonotype. This chain links TRBV7-3 with TRBJ2-5; 12 bases agree with TRBD2. There are 16 residues in the CDR3. Trimming cost V 0 bases and J 5 bases; bases outside gene matches: 4. Germline assignment: CDR1 SGHTA and CDR2 FQGTGA. CDR3 bases: TGTGCCAGCAGCTTAACAGGACTAGCGGGATATGAGACCCAGTACTTC. Its protein is CASSLTGLAGYETQYF.

This clonotype was found a few times. The chain has TRBV3-1 and TRBJ2-7, with 7 bases matching TRBD2. This CDR3 region has 15 residues. V shed 3 bases, J shed 2 bases, and the junction held 7 bases outside the gene matches. The germline gives CDR1 LGHDT, CDR2 YNNKEL (reference sequence). For the CDR3, the DNA is TGTGCCAGCAGCCATGGGGGGGGGGGGACCTACGAGCAGTACTTC. This translates into CASSHGGGGTYEQYF.

The table lists this clonotype with a few counts. The chain couples TRBV20-1 to TRBJ2-7; 8 positions match TRBD1. V lost 0 bases to trimming and J lost 4 bases; unmatched junction nucleotides: 5. CDR3 length: 14 amino acids. Germline V lookup: CDR1 DFQATT, CDR2 SNEGSKA (reference sequence). CDR3 sequence: CSARDWQGAYEQYF. The CDR3 DNA is TGCAGTGCTAGAGATTGGCAGGGGGCTTACGAGCAGTACTTC.

This clonotype showed up just a few times. The chain employs TRBV7-3 and TRBJ2-7; 14 bases map to TRBD2. Germline CDR1 reads SGHTA; CDR2 reads FQGTGA. This CDR3 is 15 amino acids long. After removal of 3 bases from V and 4 bases from J, the junction contained 2 bases not matched to a gene. For the CDR3, the DNA is TGTGCCAGCAGCTTCAGACTAGCGGGAGGGTACGAGCAGTACTTC. It translates to CASSFRLAGGYEQYF. The variable domain in full, with the rest retrieved from reference TRBV7-3 and TRBJ2-7, is GAGVSQTPSNKVTEKGKYVELRCDPISGHTALYWYRQSLGQGPEFLIYFQGTGAADDSGLPNDRFFAVRPEGSVSTLKIQRTERGDSAVYLCASSFRLAGGYEQYFGPGTRLTVT.

J is TRBJ2-1 and V is TRBV12-3 or TRBV12-4; D assignment may be TRBD1 or TRBD2 (5 bases each). Trimming shortened V by 0 bases and J by 2 bases, and 11 bases separated the two germline ends. The CDR3 contains 16 residues. CDR3: CASSLAGTVTYNEQFF. The CDR3 DNA reads as TGTGCCAGCAGTTTAGCGGGGACCGTAACCTACAATGAGCAGTTCTTC.

The genes are TRBV4-1 and TRBJ1-1; D remains unclear. The germline V gene has CDR1 MGHRA and CDR2 YSYEKL. This CDR3 is 12 amino acids long. The germline V and J ends were trimmed by 4 bases and 11 bases, with 14 bases remaining between them. CDR3 amino acids: CASSPNGVGAFF. For the CDR3, the DNA is TGCGCCAGCAGCCCGAATGGGGTCGGGGCTTTCTTT.

This clonotype was picked up a small number of times. The rearrangement joins TRBV7-2 to TRBJ2-5, with unresolved D. Per germline, CDR1 SGHTA and CDR2 FQGNSA. V lost 1 base and J lost 2, with 8 bases in between. The CDR3 covers 14 residues. The CDR3, as DNA: TGTGCCAGCAGCTTAGGGGCTGCTCAAGAGACCCAGTACTTC. Translated: CASSLGAAQETQYF.

This sequence joins TRBV27 and TRBJ2-2, with D unclear. Germline-derived CDR1 and CDR2 are MNHEY and SMNVEV (reference sequence). V gave up 4 bases and J gave up 1 base, with 7 bases separating them. The CDR3 is made up of 14 amino acids. CDR3 in DNA: TGTGCCAGCAGTTCCGGGTTGAACACCGGGGAGCTGTTTTTT. This gives the protein CASSSGLNTGELFF.

Only a few counts were recorded for this clonotype. This chain joins TRBV12-3 or TRBV12-4 and TRBJ2-3; D unclear. The CDR3 sequence is 12 residues long. Trimming removed 5 bases from V and 8 bases from J, with 11 bases in between. The chain's CDR3 is CASSPTDLTQYF. Written as DNA, the CDR3 is TGTGCCAGCAGTCCCACTGACCTTACGCAGTATTTT.

This clonotype was picked up many times. The rearrangement links TRBV7-2 to TRBJ2-2, with a weak D call TRBD2 (5 bases). CDR1 and CDR2 (germline): SGHTA, FQGNSA. This CDR3 comprises 13 residues. V was clipped by 1 base and J by 6 bases, with 6 bases between them. Written as DNA, the CDR3 is TGTGCCAGCAGCTTAGGGGAGCCCGGGGAGCTGTTTTTT. This sequence encodes CASSLGEPGELFF.

Only a few counts were recorded for this clonotype. The chain links TRBV6-1 to TRBJ2-3; 12 bases align to TRBD2. V was pared by 9 bases and J by 2 bases, with 12 bases of the junction left unmatched. This CDR3 comprises 17 residues. Germline CDR1 MNHNS, CDR2 SASEGT. CDR3 nucleotide sequence: TGTGCCAGTCACCTACGGACTAGCGGGGCAACCACAGATACGCAGTATTTT. Translation: CASHLRTSGATTDTQYF.

The rearrangement joins TRBV7-2 to TRBJ1-5, with 8 positions matching TRBD1. The germline V gene encodes CDR1 SGHTA and CDR2 FQGNSA. Germline trimming cut 5 bases from V and 3 bases from J; bases unmatched to any gene: 6. The CDR3 runs 15 residues. CDR3 amino acids: CASSVTGGNNQPQHF. DNA of the CDR3: TGTGCCAGCAGCGTAACAGGGGGGAACAATCAGCCCCAGCATTTT.

This clonotype was recorded many times. The rearrangement links TRBV6-1 to TRBJ1-5; 7 bases line up with TRBD1. Trimming at V came to 4 bases and at J to 2 bases, leaving 2 bases not matched to a gene. The CDR3 has 14 amino acids. Per the germline V gene, CDR1 is MNHNS and CDR2 is SASEGT. The CDR3 nucleotides are TGTGCCAGCAGTGGAGGACAGGGCAATCAGCCCCAGCATTTT. It is translated as CASSGGQGNQPQHF.

This clonotype was detected ten times or more. The junction departs from germline at one end; a sequencing error may be responsible. J is TRBJ1-1 and V is TRBV6-9; a possible D gene is TRBD1 (5 bases). The CDR3 spans 16 residues. Germline V gene sequence: CDR1 MNHGY, CDR2 SVAAGI. DNA of the CDR3: TGTACCAGCAGTTACGGTGCCGGGGCCGGGGTCACTGAAGCTTTCTTT. Amino acid sequence: CTSSYGAGAGVTEAFF.

This clonotype has only a few counts. The rearrangement uses TRBV24-1 and TRBJ2-5, with 8 bases fitting TRBD1. The germline gives CDR1 KGHDR, CDR2 SFDVKD. The length of the CDR3 is 12 residues. The trim removed 8 bases at V and 5 bases at J, leaving 3 bases unmatched. CDR3 nucleotides: TGTGCCACCACAGGGGGCCGGGAGACCCAGTACTTC. Translated, it gives CATTGGRETQYF.

The chain has TRBV20-1 and TRBJ2-7; 8 nucleotides line up with TRBD2. Germline V gene sequence: CDR1 DFQATT, CDR2 SNEGSKA (reference sequence). J gave up 6 bases and V 3 bases, and 13 bases lay outside the gene matches. The CDR3 extends over 15 amino acids. The CDR3 DNA follows: TGCAGTGCTAGGATACTACTAGCGGAATATGCCGAGCAGTACTTC. This encodes CSARILLAEYAEQYF.

This clonotype was observed many times. CDR3 nucleotide sequence: TGTGCCAGCACCCCGCAGGGGCAGGGAAGCAATCAGCCCCAGCATTTT. Amino acid sequence: CASTPQGQGSNQPQHF. The chain employs TRBV6-1 and TRBJ1-5; D perhaps matches TRBD1 (6 bases). Germline CDR1 reads MNHNS; CDR2 reads SASEGT. Deletions cut 7 bases from V and 1 base from J, with 17 bases between. The CDR3 runs to 16 residues.

V and J are TRBV30 and TRBJ1-2, with D possibly TRBD1 on 6 matching bases. CDR3 size: 12 residues. The germline V gene has CDR1 GTSNPN and CDR2 SVGIG (reference sequence). V was trimmed by 4 bases and J by 4 bases, leaving 10 bases between them. The CDR3 nucleotides are TGTGCCTGGATGGGGGGCGCCTATGGCTACACCTTC. Residues: CAWMGGAYGYTF.